This T cell receptor (beta chain) was identified during a study of early stage breast cancer tumors. Whole-study context: Of around 15 invasive breast tumors, about a dozen were hormone receptor-positive, HER2-negative. Each sample averaged around 10-fold read coverage. The study, taken as a whole, reports: Compared with adjacent normal breast tissue, tumors showed about 2.5-fold greater T cell density and higher clonality. In about 90% of the 16 patients, blood comparison separated tumor from normal breast.

To note about this clone: The antigen remains undetermined.

Looked up from germline, CDR1 is SGDLS and CDR2 is YYNGEE. V dropped 0 bases and J dropped 7 bases, with 13 bases sitting between them. The CDR3 is 15 amino acids. TCRdb's copy holds only in-frame clones and misses some; the assay was immunoSEQ multiplex PCR. The sample consists of 32,000 or so clones, under 75% of them appearing once. The J gene is TRBJ1-4, the V gene TRBV9; maybe TRBD1 (6 bases). This TCR was recovered from a person aged 50 to 59 with breast cancer. The source material was blood. The CDR3 coding sequence is TGTGCCAGCAGCGTAGAAGGCAGGGGAGGTGAAAAACTGTTTTTT. Translated: CASSVEGRGGEKLFF.